The 28 T cell receptor beta chains in this list originate from one sample, sequenced in a study of T-cell memory formation after mild COVID-19. TCRdb reprocessed the 5' RACE reads via MiXCR and lists one record per CDR3 protein. The sample has around 50,000 distinct CDR3 sequences, less than 15% seen once. The specimen was PBMCs or a T cell subset sorted from them (not recorded which). These receptors originate from a man aged 18 to 30 who had mild COVID-19 (a few samples of this study predate the infection). Cell type and time point are not known.

The chain combines TRBV7-9 with TRBJ1-3; D may be TRBD1 (6 bases). The V gene lost 1 base and the J gene lost 1 base, with 14 bases spanning the gap. This CDR3 is built from 17 residues. Germline loops: CDR1 SEHNR, CDR2 FQNEAQ (reference sequence). This chain's CDR3 is CASSLDGGARSGNTIYF. Here the CDR3 DNA reads TGTGCCAGCAGCTTAGATGGGGGGGCGAGGTCTGGAAACACCATATATTTT. Full variable domain (remainder filled in from reference TRBV7-9 and TRBJ1-3): DTGVSQNPRHKITKRGQNVTFRCDPISEHNRLYWYRQTLGQGPEFLTYFQNEAQLEKSRLLSDRFSAERPKGSFSTLEIQRTEQGDSAMYLCASSLDGGARSGNTIYFGEGSWLTVV.

The V call is TRBV7-2, the J call TRBJ2-3; 7 bases fit TRBD1. Germline V gives CDR1 SGHTA, CDR2 FQGNSA. The CDR3 spans 16 residues. The V segment lost 5 bases and the J segment 1 base; nucleotides outside the gene matches: 9. CDR3 loop: CASSPTWTGGTDTQYF. The DNA of the CDR3 is TGTGCCAGCAGCCCCACCTGGACAGGAGGCACAGATACGCAGTATTTT.

This clonotype was observed a few times. V is TRBV7-9 and J is TRBJ1-5, with D hard to call. The CDR3 covers 17 residues. Between the trimmed V and J ends, which lost 1 base and 1 base, there was a span of 14 bases. Germline V gene lookup returns CDR1 SEHNR and CDR2 FQNEAQ (reference sequence). The CDR3 is CASSLGSGIPSNQPQHF. CDR3 in DNA: TGTGCCAGCAGCTTAGGGTCCGGGATCCCGAGCAATCAGCCCCAGCATTTT.

This clonotype was detected a few times. This chain joins TRBV20-1 and TRBJ2-7, with TRBD2 identical over 7 bases. V shed 0 bases, J shed 0 bases, and the junction held 5 bases outside the gene matches. This CDR3 spans 15 amino acids. Germline-derived CDR1 and CDR2 are DFQATT and SNEGSKA (reference sequence). Here the CDR3 reads CSAREAGSSSYEQYV. The DNA for the CDR3 is TGCAGTGCTAGAGAAGCGGGGTCAAGCTCCTACGAGCAGTACGTC.

This clonotype appeared many times. This sequence joins TRBV20-1 and TRBJ2-5; perhaps TRBD2 as D (6 bases). The CDR3 has 14 amino acids. The germline V and J ends were trimmed by 5 bases and 8 bases, with 21 bases remaining between them. Germline values: CDR1 DFQATT, CDR2 SNEGSKA (reference sequence). This chain's CDR3 is CSAGPLLVGGTQYF. CDR3 DNA sequence: TGCAGTGCTGGGCCCTTATTAGTGGGGGGAACCCAGTACTTC.

This clonotype was detected many times. The V and J genes are TRBV5-1 and TRBJ2-5; 11 nucleotides line up with TRBD2. V gave up 1 base and J gave up 4 bases; unmatched junction bases: 0. The CDR3 runs 14 residues. Per germline, CDR1 SGHRS and CDR2 YFSETQ. In DNA form, the CDR3 reads TGCGCCAGCAGCTTGACTAGCGGGGGAGAGACCCAGTACTTC. Its translation is CASSLTSGGETQYF.

This chain uses TRBV12-3 or TRBV12-4 with TRBJ2-7; 11 nucleotides line up with TRBD1. Trimming at V came to 6 bases and at J to 0 bases, leaving 4 bases not matched to a gene. The CDR3 runs to 15 residues. The CDR3 protein is CASRRGTGGSYEQYF. CDR3 DNA: TGTGCCAGCAGGAGAGGGACAGGGGGCTCCTACGAGCAGTACTTC.

The chain is built from TRBV28 and TRBJ2-2, with a weak D call TRBD2 (5 bases). The length of the CDR3 is 15 residues. Trimming left V 5 bases short and J 3 bases short, with 13 bases between. Germline assignment: CDR1 MDHEN and CDR2 SYDVKM. The CDR3 region has the DNA TGTGCCAGCAGTCCGAAGCAGGAGGACACCGGGGAGCTGTTTTTT. This translates into CASSPKQEDTGELFF. Based on the CDR3 plus reference TRBV28 and TRBJ2-2, the full variable domain is DVKVTQSSRYLVKRTGEKVFLECVQDMDHENMFWYRQDPGLGLRLIYFSYDVKMKEKGDIPEGYSVSREKKERFSLILESASTNQTSMYLCASSPKQEDTGELFFGEGSRLTVL.

This clonotype was detected ten times or more. V usage is TRBV7-3 and J usage is TRBJ2-1; a possible D gene is TRBD1 (6 bases). V was clipped by 1 base and J by 4 bases, with 11 bases between them. CDR3 size: 15 residues. Per germline, CDR1 SGHTA and CDR2 FQGTGA. The CDR3 DNA follows: TGTGCCAGCAGCTTAAGTTTAGGGGGATACAATGAGCAGTTCTTC. Its protein is CASSLSLGGYNEQFF.

The chain employs TRBV7-2 and TRBJ2-5; 7 bases agree with TRBD2. Germline V lookup: CDR1 SGHTA, CDR2 FQGNSA. The CDR3 has 15 residues. The junction had 11 bases not matched to a gene; V was cut back by 5 bases and J by 5 bases. CDR3 in amino acids: CASSPWGEGRETQYF. CDR3 sequence (DNA): TGTGCCAGCAGCCCCTGGGGGGAGGGGAGGGAGACCCAGTACTTC.

Only a few counts were recorded for this clonotype. This sequence joins TRBV2 and TRBJ2-5; 10 bases line up with TRBD1. CDR1 SNHLY and CDR2 FYNNEI come from the germline V gene. With 8 bases clipped from V and 4 bases from J, the junction kept 10 bases outside the gene matches. The CDR3 has 15 residues. The CDR3 sequence is CASGGQGISGETQYF. CDR3 bases: TGTGCCAGCGGGGGACAGGGGATCTCAGGAGAGACCCAGTACTTC.

The genes are TRBV29-1 and TRBJ1-1; no clear D gene. This CDR3 has 13 amino acids. From germline, CDR1 is SQVTM and CDR2 ANQGSEA. Trimming took 2 bases from V and 5 from J, leaving 12 bases between them. The DNA of the CDR3 is TGCAGCGTTGAACTAGGGCGCGGAACTGAAGCTTTCTTT. Translated: CSVELGRGTEAFF.

The J gene is TRBJ2-5, the V gene TRBV15; possible D gene TRBD2, 6 bases. The CDR3 is 16 amino acids. CDR1 is LNHNV, CDR2 YYDKDF, per germline (reference sequence). Between the trimmed V and J ends, which lost 1 base and 2 bases, there was a span of 14 bases. CDR3 sequence reads: CATSRGSGLPQETQYF. CDR3 nucleotide sequence: TGTGCCACCAGCAGAGGCTCGGGACTCCCGCAAGAGACCCAGTACTTC.

The chain is built from TRBV4-3 and TRBJ1-2, with unresolved D. V dropped 0 bases and J dropped 4 bases, with 12 bases sitting between them. From germline, CDR1 is LGHNA and CDR2 YSLEER. The CDR3 sequence is 15 residues long. CDR3 in DNA: TGCGCCAGCAGCCAAGATGGAAGAGCCAGCTATGGCTACACCTTC. It encodes CASSQDGRASYGYTF.

This clonotype was detected a few times. The chain employs TRBV3-1 and TRBJ1-2, with 7 bases lining up with TRBD1. The CDR3 has 15 residues. CDR1 is LGHDT and CDR2 is YNNKEL in the germline V gene (reference sequence). The junction had 11 bases not matched to a gene; V was cut back by 3 bases and J by 7 bases. CDR3 coding DNA: TGTGCCAGCAGCCACCGGGACAGCGGATTATTTGGCTACACCTTC. Its translation: CASSHRDSGLFGYTF.

There are many counts of this clonotype. The chain couples TRBV5-1 to TRBJ2-3, with 8 bases matching TRBD2. The J segment lost 6 bases and the V segment lost 5 bases, leaving 11 bases of the junction unmatched. The CDR3 covers 15 residues. Germline values: CDR1 SGHRS, CDR2 YFSETQ. The CDR3 sequence: CASRSLSGAPDTQYF. The CDR3 nucleotides read TGCGCCAGCAGGAGCCTTAGCGGGGCACCCGATACGCAGTATTTT. Combining the CDR3 with reference TRBV5-1 and TRBJ2-3 gives the whole variable domain KAGVTQTPRYLIKTRGQQVTLSCSPISGHRSVSWYQQTPGQGLQFLFEYFSETQRNKGNFPGRFSGRQFSNSRSEMNVSTLELGDSALYLCASRSLSGAPDTQYFGPGTRLTVL.

This clonotype appeared a few times. The V and J genes are TRBV3-1 and TRBJ2-1; D not certain. CDR3 length: 13 amino acids. Trimming took off 7 bases at V and 7 bases at J, with 14 bases between the two ends. The germline gives CDR1 LGHDT, CDR2 YNNKEL (reference sequence). CDR3 protein: CASKHSGSNEQFF. The CDR3 region has the DNA TGTGCCAGCAAACACTCAGGCTCGAATGAGCAGTTCTTC.

This chain connects TRBV5-1 to TRBJ2-3, with TRBD1 matching 7 bases. The trim removed 4 bases at V and 0 bases at J, leaving 5 bases unmatched. Per germline, CDR1 SGHRS and CDR2 YFSETQ. The CDR3 runs 15 residues. The CDR3 region is CASSPGQLSTDTQYF. The DNA of the CDR3 is TGCGCCAGCAGCCCGGGACAGCTAAGCACAGATACGCAGTATTTT.

This clonotype showed up just a few times. The chain uses TRBV5-1 and TRBJ2-3, with D perhaps TRBD1 (5 bases). CDR1 and CDR2 (germline): SGHRS, YFSETQ. V dropped 5 bases and J dropped 6 bases, with 19 bases sitting between them. The CDR3 consists of 15 residues. Here the CDR3 reads CASRSRDRLGDTQYF. CDR3 coding DNA: TGCGCCAGCAGGTCCAGGGATCGGCTAGGGGATACGCAGTATTTT.

This clonotype appeared once. A clone one base away is much larger, so this may be a read error. The rearrangement uses TRBV7-9 and TRBJ2-3, with D possibly being TRBD1 or TRBD2 (6 bases each). Trimming cost V 5 bases and J 1 base, with 13 bases left between them. The germline gives CDR1 SEHNR, CDR2 FQNEAQ (reference sequence). The CDR3 contains 15 residues. The CDR3 region has the DNA TGTGCCAGCAGCCCACTCGGGGGCTGCACAGATACGCAGTATTTT. Protein: CASSPLGGCTDTQYF.

The rearrangement uses TRBV30 and TRBJ1-5, with a possible D match to TRBD1 (5 bases). V dropped 0 bases and J dropped 3 bases, with 6 bases sitting between them. The germline V gene encodes CDR1 GTSNPN and CDR2 SVGIG (reference sequence). The CDR3 spans 13 residues. CDR3 nucleotides: TGTGCCTGGAGTGTACAGGACAATCAGCCCCAGCATTTT. Its protein is CAWSVQDNQPQHF.

This clonotype has at least ten counts. The rearrangement joins TRBV5-1 to TRBJ2-1; 10 bases are a match to TRBD2. CDR1 and CDR2 (germline): SGHRS, YFSETQ. This CDR3 is built from 15 residues. Trimming at V came to 2 bases and at J to 8 bases, leaving 7 bases not matched to a gene. CDR3 protein: CASSFTSGGADEQFF. CDR3 coding DNA: TGCGCCAGCAGCTTCACGAGCGGGGGGGCCGATGAGCAGTTCTTC.

Within the sample, this clonotype is medium-sized (0.01 to 0.1%). The chain recombines TRBV7-9 with TRBJ2-1, with TRBD2 as a possible D gene (7 bases). CDR3 length: 15 residues. V lost 0 bases and J 5 bases, leaving 11 bases between the germline ends. From germline, CDR1 is SEHNR and CDR2 FQNEAQ (reference sequence). CDR3 nucleotide sequence: TGTGCCAGCAGCTTAGCTCGGGGGGCCGACAATGAGCAGTTCTTC. Its translation: CASSLARGADNEQFF.

The chain joins TRBV7-9 to TRBJ1-2; 11 nucleotides align to TRBD1. In germline, CDR1 is SEHNR, CDR2 FQNEAQ (reference sequence). This CDR3 is 17 amino acids long. J gave up 5 bases and V 3 bases, and 11 bases lay outside the gene matches. CDR3 region: CASSFGQGAYEGYGYTF. For the CDR3, the DNA is TGTGCCAGCAGCTTTGGACAGGGGGCTTATGAGGGTTATGGCTACACCTTC.

This clonotype was counted at least ten times. V gene TRBV5-1 combines with J gene TRBJ2-2, with D possibly TRBD2 on 5 matching bases. The CDR3 runs to 15 residues. In germline, CDR1 is SGHRS, CDR2 YFSETQ. Trimming removed 2 bases from V and 1 base from J, with 9 bases in between. CDR3 region: CASSLIEGNTGELFF. The CDR3 nucleotides read TGCGCCAGCAGCTTAATCGAGGGGAACACCGGGGAGCTGTTTTTT.

The CDR3 DNA reads TGTGCCAGCAGCGGGGGGGGTGGAGATACGCAGTATTTT. This sequence encodes CASSGGGGDTQYF. The V gene is TRBV6-5, the J gene TRBJ2-3; 8 bases fit TRBD2. The germline V gene has CDR1 MNHEY and CDR2 SVGAGI. Germline trimming cut 6 bases from V and 5 bases from J; bases unmatched to any gene: 4. This CDR3 comprises 13 residues.

This clonotype has more than one count but fewer than ten. V and J are TRBV7-8 and TRBJ2-4; 10 nucleotides match TRBD2. The CDR3 has 18 residues. Germline V gene sequence: CDR1 SGHVS, CDR2 FQNEAQ. With 5 bases clipped from V and 2 bases from J, the junction kept 12 bases outside the gene matches. The CDR3 here is CASSLALAGVGTKNIQYF. In nucleotides, the CDR3 is TGTGCCAGCAGCCTGGCTCTAGCGGGGGTCGGTACCAAAAACATTCAGTACTTC.

Ten or more counts support this clonotype. This rearrangement joins TRBV5-1 to TRBJ2-7; either TRBD1 or TRBD2 may supply D (5 bases each). From germline, CDR1 is SGHRS and CDR2 YFSETQ. The CDR3 extends over 14 amino acids. Deletions cut 6 bases from V and 1 base from J, with 14 bases between. The CDR3 DNA follows: TGCGCCAGCATCCCCGGGACGGAGTCCTACGAGCAGTACGTC. Its translation is CASIPGTESYEQYV.